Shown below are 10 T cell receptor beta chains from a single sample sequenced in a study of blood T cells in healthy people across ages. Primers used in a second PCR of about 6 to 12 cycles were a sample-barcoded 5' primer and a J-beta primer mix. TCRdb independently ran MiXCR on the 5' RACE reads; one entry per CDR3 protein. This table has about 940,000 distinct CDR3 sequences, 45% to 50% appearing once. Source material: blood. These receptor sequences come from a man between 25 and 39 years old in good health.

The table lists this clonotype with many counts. The CDR3 is CASSLYYEQYF. CDR3 in DNA: TGTGCCAGCAGCTTATACTACGAGCAGTACTTC. The chain recombines TRBV7-2 with TRBJ2-7; D not certain. V was cut by 2 bases and J by 3 bases, with 2 bases left in between. Per the germline V gene, CDR1 is SGHTA and CDR2 is FQGNSA. The CDR3 extends over 11 amino acids.

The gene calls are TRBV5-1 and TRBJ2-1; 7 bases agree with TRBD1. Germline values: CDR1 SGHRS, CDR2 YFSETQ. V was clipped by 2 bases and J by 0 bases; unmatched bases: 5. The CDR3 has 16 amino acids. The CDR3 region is CASSFLGQFSYNEQFF. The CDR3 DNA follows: TGCGCCAGCAGCTTTTTGGGACAGTTCTCCTACAATGAGCAGTTCTTC.

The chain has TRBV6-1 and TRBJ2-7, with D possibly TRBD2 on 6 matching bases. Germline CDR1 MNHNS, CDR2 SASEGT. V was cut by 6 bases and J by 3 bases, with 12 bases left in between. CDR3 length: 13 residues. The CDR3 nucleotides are TGTGCCAGCAGCACCGACGGGGGCTACGAGCAGTACTTC. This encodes CASSTDGGYEQYF.

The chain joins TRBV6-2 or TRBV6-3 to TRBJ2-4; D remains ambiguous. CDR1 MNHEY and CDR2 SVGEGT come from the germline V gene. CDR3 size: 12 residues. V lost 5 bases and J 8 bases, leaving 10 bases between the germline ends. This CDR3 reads CASSPSEDIQYF. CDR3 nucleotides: TGTGCCAGCAGTCCCTCTGAGGACATTCAGTACTTC.

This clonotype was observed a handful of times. In DNA form, the CDR3 reads TGTGCCAGCAGTTTAAATCCGGGACAGGGTTTCTACGAGCAGTACTTC. Residues: CASSLNPGQGFYEQYF. The rearrangement joins TRBV28 to TRBJ2-7; 9 bases line up with TRBD1. The CDR3 extends over 16 amino acids. Unmatched junction bases numbered 8, after V lost 2 bases and J lost 3 bases. Germline CDR1 reads MDHEN; CDR2 reads SYDVKM.

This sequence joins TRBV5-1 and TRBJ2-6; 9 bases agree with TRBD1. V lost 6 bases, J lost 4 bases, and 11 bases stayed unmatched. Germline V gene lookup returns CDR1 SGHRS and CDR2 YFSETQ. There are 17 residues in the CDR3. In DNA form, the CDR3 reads TGCGCCAGCACTCCACAGGGGGCTTCGGGAGGGGCCAACGTCCTGACTTTC. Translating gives CASTPQGASGGANVLTF.

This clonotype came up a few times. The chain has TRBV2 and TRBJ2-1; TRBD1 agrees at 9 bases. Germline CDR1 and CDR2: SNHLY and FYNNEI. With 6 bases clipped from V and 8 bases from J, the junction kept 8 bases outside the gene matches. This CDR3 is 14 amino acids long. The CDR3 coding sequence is TGTGCCAGCAGACCCCGACAGGGGGGGGATGAGCAGTTCTTC. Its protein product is CASRPRQGGDEQFF.

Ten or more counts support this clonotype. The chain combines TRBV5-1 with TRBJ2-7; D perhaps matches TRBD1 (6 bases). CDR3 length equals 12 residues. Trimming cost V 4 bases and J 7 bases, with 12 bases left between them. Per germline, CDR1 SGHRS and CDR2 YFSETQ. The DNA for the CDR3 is TGCGCCAGCAGCCTAGGGGGTTTGGAGCAGTACTTC. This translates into CASSLGGLEQYF.

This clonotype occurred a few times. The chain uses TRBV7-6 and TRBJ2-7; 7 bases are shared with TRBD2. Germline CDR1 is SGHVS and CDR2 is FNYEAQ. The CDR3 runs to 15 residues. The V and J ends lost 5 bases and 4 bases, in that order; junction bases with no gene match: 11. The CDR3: CASSPLASGEYEQYF. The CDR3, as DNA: TGTGCCAGCAGCCCGCTAGCTAGCGGAGAATACGAGCAGTACTTC.

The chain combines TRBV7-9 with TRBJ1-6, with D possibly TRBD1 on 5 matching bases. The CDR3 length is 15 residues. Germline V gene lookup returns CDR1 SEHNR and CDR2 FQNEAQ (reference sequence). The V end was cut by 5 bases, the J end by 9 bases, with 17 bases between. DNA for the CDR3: TGTGCCAGCAGCAACATGGATATGGGGGTTTCACCCCTCCACTTT. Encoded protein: CASSNMDMGVSPLHF.